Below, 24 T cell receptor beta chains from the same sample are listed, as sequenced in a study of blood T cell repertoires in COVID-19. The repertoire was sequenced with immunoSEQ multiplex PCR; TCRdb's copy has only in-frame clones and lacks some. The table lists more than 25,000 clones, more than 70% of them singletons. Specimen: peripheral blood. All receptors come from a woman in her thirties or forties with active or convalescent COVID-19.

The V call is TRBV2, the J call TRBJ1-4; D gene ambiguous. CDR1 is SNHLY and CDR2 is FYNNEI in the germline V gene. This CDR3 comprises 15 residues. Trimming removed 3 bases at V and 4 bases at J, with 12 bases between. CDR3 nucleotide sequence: TGTGCCAGCAGTGAGTTGGGCAGGCATAATGAAAAACTGTTTTTT. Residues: CASSELGRHNEKLFF.

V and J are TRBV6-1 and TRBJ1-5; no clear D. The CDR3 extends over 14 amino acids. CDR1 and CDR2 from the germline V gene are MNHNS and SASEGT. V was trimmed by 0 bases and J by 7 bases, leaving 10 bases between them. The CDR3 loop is CASSEAASRQPQHF. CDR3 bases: TGTGCCAGCAGTGAAGCTGCTTCTCGGCAGCCCCAGCATTTT.

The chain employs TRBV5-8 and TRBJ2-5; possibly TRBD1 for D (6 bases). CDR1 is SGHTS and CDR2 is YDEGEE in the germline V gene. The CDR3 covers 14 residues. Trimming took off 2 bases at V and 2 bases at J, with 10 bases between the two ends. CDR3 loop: CASSFGQGQETQYF. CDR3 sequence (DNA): TGTGCCAGCAGCTTCGGCCAGGGGCAAGAGACCCAGTACTTC.

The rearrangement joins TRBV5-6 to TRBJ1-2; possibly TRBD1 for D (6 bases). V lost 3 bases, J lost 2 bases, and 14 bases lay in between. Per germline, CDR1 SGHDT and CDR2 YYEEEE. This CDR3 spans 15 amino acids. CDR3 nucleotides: TGTGCCAGCAGCTCGGCGGGGGGGCGCAACTATGGCTACACCTTC. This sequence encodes CASSSAGGRNYGYTF.

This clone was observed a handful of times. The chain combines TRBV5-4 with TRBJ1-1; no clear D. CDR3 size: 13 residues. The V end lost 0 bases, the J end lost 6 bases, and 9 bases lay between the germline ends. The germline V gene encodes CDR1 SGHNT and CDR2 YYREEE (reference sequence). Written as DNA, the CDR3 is TGTGCCAGCAGCTTGGCCGGGGTCCCTGAAGCTTTCTTT. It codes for CASSLAGVPEAFF.

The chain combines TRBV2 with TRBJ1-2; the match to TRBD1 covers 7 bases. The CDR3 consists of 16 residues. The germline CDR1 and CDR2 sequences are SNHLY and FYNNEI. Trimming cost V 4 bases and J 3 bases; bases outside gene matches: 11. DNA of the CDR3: TGTGCCAGCAGTGGGTGGCGAGGGGGCCAGGACTATGGCTACACCTTC. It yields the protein CASSGWRGGQDYGYTF.

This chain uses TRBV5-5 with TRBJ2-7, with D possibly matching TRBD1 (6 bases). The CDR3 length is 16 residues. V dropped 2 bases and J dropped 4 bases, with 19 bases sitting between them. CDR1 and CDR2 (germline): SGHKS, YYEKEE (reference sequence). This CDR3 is CASSLPQGGSSYEQYF. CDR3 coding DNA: TGTGCCAGCAGCTTACCACAGGGCGGCAGTAGTTACGAGCAGTACTTC.

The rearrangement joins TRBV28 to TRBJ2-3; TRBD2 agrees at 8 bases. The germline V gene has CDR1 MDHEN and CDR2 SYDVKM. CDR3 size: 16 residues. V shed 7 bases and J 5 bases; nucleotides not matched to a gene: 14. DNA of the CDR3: TGTGCCAGCATTAACCGGCCAGCGGGAGTCGGAGATACGCAGTATTTT. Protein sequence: CASINRPAGVGDTQYF.

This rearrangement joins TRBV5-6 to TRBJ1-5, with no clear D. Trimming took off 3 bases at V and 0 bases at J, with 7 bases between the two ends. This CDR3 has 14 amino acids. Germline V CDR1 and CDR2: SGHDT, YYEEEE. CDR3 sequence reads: CASSYIHSNQPQHF. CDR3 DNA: TGTGCCAGCAGCTATATACATAGCAATCAGCCCCAGCATTTT.

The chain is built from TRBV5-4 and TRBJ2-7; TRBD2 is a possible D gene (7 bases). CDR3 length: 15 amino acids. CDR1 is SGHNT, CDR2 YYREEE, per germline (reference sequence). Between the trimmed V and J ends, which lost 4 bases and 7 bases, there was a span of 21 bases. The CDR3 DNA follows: TGTGCCAGCAGCCCCCGACGAGGGGGGGCCGAAGAGCAGTACTTC. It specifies CASSPRRGGAEEQYF.

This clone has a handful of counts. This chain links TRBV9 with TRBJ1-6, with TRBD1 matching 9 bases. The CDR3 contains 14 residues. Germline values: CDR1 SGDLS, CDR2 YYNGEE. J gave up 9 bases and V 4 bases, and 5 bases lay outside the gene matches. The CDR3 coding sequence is TGTGCCAGCAGCCCACAGGGGGCCGGTTCACCCCTCCACTTT. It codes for CASSPQGAGSPLHF.

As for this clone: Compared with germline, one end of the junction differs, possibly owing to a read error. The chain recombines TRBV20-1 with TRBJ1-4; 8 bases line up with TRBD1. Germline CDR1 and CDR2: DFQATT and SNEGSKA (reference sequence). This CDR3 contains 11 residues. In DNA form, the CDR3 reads TGCAGTGCTAGAGGTCCGGGACAGGCCCGTTTT. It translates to CSARGPGQARF.

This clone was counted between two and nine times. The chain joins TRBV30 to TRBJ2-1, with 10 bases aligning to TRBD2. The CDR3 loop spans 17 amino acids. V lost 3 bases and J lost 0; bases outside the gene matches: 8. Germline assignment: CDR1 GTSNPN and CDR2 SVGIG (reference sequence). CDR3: CAWSPIAGGFSYNEQFF. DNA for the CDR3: TGTGCCTGGAGCCCGATAGCGGGGGGCTTCTCCTACAATGAGCAGTTCTTC.

The CDR3 protein is CASSALLGGPDTGELFF. The CDR3 nucleotides read TGTGCCAGCAGCGCCCTCCTAGGAGGGCCGGACACCGGGGAGCTGTTTTTT. The J gene is TRBJ2-2, the V gene TRBV7-2; tentatively, D is TRBD2 (6 bases). The CDR3 contains 17 residues. V was pared by 5 bases and J by 3 bases, with 19 bases between. CDR1 is SGHTA and CDR2 is FQGNSA in the germline V gene.

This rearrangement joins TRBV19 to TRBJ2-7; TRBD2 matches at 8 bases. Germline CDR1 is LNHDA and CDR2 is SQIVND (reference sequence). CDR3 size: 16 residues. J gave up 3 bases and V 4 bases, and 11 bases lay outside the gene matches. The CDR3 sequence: CASSNPGAGANYEQYF. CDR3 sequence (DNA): TGTGCCAGTAGTAACCCAGGAGCGGGAGCGAACTACGAGCAGTACTTC.

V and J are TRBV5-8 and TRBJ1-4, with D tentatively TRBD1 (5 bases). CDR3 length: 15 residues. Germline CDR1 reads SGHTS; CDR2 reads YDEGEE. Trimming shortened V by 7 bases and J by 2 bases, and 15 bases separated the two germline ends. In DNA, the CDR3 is TGTGCCAGCCAGCAGGGTACAGTGACTAATGAAAAACTGTTTTTT. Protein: CASQQGTVTNEKLFF. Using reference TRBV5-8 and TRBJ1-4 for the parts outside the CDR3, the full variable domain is EAGVTQSPTHLIKTRGQQATLRCSPISGHTSVYWYQQALGLGLQFLLWYDEGEERNRGNFPPRFSGRQFPNYSSELNVNALELEDSALYLCASQQGTVTNEKLFFGSGTQLSVL.

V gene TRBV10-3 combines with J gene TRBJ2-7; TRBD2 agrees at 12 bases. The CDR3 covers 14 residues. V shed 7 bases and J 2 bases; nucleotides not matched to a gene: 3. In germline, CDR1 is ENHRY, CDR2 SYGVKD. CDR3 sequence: CAIKPSGGAYEQYF. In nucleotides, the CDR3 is TGTGCCATCAAGCCTAGCGGGGGGGCCTACGAGCAGTACTTC.

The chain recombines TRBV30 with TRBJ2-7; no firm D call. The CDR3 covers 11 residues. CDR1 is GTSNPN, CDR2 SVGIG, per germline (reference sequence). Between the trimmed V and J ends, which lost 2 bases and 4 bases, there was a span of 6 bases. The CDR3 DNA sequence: TGTGCCTGGAGTAAACAGTACGAGCAGTACTTC. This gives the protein CAWSKQYEQYF.

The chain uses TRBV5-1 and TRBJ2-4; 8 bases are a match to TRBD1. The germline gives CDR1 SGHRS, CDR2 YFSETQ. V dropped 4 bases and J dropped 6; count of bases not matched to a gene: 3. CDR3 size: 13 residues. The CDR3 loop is CASSGQGINIQYF. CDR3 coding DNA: TGCGCCAGCAGCGGACAGGGTATAAACATTCAGTACTTC.

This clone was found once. The CDR3 is CASSSPGQLNTEAFF. In DNA, the CDR3 is TGTGCCAGCAGCTCCCCGGGACAGCTGAACACTGAAGCTTTCTTT. The chain couples TRBV5-4 to TRBJ1-1; 7 bases agree with TRBD1. This CDR3 region has 15 residues. V lost 3 bases, J lost 0 bases, and 5 bases stayed unmatched. Germline V gene data show CDR1 as SGHNT and CDR2 as YYREEE (reference sequence).

CDR3 in amino acids: CASSLDLQGFVYGYTF. CDR3 nucleotides: TGTGCCAGCAGCTTGGATCTACAGGGGTTTGTCTATGGCTACACCTTC. The chain uses TRBV7-9 and TRBJ1-2, with 7 bases aligning to TRBD1. Unmatched junction bases numbered 11, after V lost 3 bases and J lost 4 bases. CDR1 is SEHNR and CDR2 is FQNEAQ in the germline V gene (reference sequence). The length of the CDR3 is 16 residues.

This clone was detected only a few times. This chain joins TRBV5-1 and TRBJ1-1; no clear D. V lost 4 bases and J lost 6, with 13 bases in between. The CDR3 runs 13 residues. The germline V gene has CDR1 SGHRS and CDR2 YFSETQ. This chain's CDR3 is CASSEGPLAEAFF. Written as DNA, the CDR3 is TGCGCCAGCAGCGAGGGCCCCTTAGCTGAAGCTTTCTTT. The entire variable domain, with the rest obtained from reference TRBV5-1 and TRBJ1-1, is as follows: KAGVTQTPRYLIKTRGQQVTLSCSPISGHRSVSWYQQTPGQGLQFLFEYFSETQRNKGNFPGRFSGRQFSNSRSEMNVSTLELGDSALYLCASSEGPLAEAFFGQGTRLTVV.

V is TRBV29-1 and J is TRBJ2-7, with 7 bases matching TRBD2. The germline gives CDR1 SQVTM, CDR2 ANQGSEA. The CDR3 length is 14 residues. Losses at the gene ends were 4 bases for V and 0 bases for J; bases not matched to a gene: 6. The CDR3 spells CSVGMSSGSYEQYF. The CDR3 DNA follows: TGCAGCGTTGGTATGTCTAGCGGCTCCTACGAGCAGTACTTC.

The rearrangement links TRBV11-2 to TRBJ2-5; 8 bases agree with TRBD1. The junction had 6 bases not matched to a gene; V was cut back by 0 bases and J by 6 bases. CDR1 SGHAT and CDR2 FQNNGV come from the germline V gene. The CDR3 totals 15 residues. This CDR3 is CASSLEAGGVQTQYF. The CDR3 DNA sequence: TGTGCCAGCAGCTTAGAGGCAGGGGGCGTACAGACCCAGTACTTC.